This T cell receptor beta chain was sequenced for a study of Graves' ophthalmopathy and Graves' hyperthyroidism. TCR beta CDR3 regions were amplified from RNA transcripts. An opening RT-PCR round employed HTBI primers and preceded a second-round multiplex PCR. TCRdb re-derived calls from the multiplex PCR reads in MiXCR, one entry per CDR3 protein. The data show 210,000 or so distinct CDR3 sequences, around 28% seen once. In the case of this clonotype: Antigen unknown.

This CDR3 comprises 15 residues. The germline gives CDR1 MNHEY, CDR2 SVGAGI. V was shortened by 0 bases and J by 2 bases, with 11 bases between the two germline ends. Ophthalmopathy donors were characterized by moderate-to-severe activity, CAS of at least 3, NOSPECS of at least 4, and duration under 3 months. Diagnosis was based on clinical symptoms, serum thyroxine, TRAb, thyroid ultrasound and orbital computed tomography. Overall study findings and caveats: This model predicted ophthalmopathy progression (sensitivity 70% to 71%, specificity about 73%). The 13-signature model separated ophthalmopathy from stable hyperthyroidism at around 90% sensitivity and about 80% specificity.

This sequence joins TRBV6-5 and TRBJ2-7, with D maybe TRBD2 (6 bases). The TCR originated in a man in his fifties with Graves' ophthalmopathy. Sequenced sample: peripheral blood. DNA for the CDR3: TGTGCCAGCAGTTACTCTAGGTGGGGGGCCTACGAGCAGTACTTC. As protein: CASSYSRWGAYEQYF.